The clone carrying this TCR beta chain was recorded once. The sample belongs to a study of T cell responses to AZD1222 COVID-19 vaccine. CDR1 is SGHRS and CDR2 is YFSETQ in the germline V gene. The V segment lost 5 bases and the J segment 2 bases; nucleotides outside the gene matches: 8. This CDR3 contains 18 residues. The protocol was immunoSEQ multiplex PCR, while the TCRdb copy is restricted to in-frame clones and leaves out a portion. The table shows 150,000 to 200,000 clones, with about 91% occurring only once. This TCR was sampled from an adult who received the AZD1222 COVID-19 vaccine. The starting material was peripheral blood, obtained 28 days after the second AZD1222 dose. The V call is TRBV5-1, the J call TRBJ2-2, with 14 bases matching TRBD2. CDR3 sequence: CASSSGLAGGLNTGELFF. CDR3 coding DNA: TGCGCCAGCAGTTCCGGACTAGCGGGGGGTTTAAACACCGGGGAGCTGTTTTTT. The full variable domain, with the rest looked up from reference TRBV5-1 and TRBJ2-2, is KAGVTQTPRYLIKTRGQQVTLSCSPISGHRSVSWYQQTPGQGLQFLFEYFSETQRNKGNFPGRFSGRQFSNSRSEMNVSTLELGDSALYLCASSSGLAGGLNTGELFFGEGSRLTVL.